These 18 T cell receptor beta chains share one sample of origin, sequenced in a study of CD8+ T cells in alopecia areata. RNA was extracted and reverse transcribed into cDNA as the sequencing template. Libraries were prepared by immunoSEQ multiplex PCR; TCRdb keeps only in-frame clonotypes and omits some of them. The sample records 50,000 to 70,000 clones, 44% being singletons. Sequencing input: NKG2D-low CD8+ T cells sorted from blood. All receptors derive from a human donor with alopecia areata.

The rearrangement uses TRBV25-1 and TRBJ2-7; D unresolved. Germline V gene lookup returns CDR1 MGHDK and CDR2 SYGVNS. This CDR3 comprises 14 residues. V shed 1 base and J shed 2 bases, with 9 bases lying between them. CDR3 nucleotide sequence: TGTGCCAGCAGTGAATTCGGCAGGACCTACGAGCAGTACTTC. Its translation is CASSEFGRTYEQYF.

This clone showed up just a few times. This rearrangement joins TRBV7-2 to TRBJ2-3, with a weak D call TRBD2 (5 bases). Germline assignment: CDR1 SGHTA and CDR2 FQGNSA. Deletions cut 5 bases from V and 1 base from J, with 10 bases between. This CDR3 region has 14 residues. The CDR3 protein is CASSQVGGTDTQYF. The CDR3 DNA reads TGTGCCAGCAGCCAAGTCGGGGGCACAGATACGCAGTATTTT.

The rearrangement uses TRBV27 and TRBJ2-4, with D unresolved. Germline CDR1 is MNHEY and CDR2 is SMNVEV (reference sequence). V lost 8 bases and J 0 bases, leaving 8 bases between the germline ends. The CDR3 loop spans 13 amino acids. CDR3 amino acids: CASGNPAKNIQYF. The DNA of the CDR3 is TGTGCCAGCGGAAACCCAGCCAAAAACATTCAGTACTTC.

The CDR3, as DNA: TGTGCCACCAGCACTACAGCGGGAGCTCTCGAGCAGTACTTC. Its translation: CATSTTAGALEQYF. V is TRBV15 and J is TRBJ2-7; 8 nucleotides agree with TRBD2. Germline assignment: CDR1 LNHNV and CDR2 YYDKDF (reference sequence). V lost 4 bases, J lost 6 bases, and 8 bases stayed unmatched. This CDR3 is built from 14 residues.

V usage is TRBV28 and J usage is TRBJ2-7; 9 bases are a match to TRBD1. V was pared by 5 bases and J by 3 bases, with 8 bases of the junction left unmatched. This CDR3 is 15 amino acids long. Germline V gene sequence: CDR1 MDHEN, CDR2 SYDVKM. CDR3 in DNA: TGTGCCAGCAGTCCCGGACAGGGGACGGTCTACGAGCAGTACTTC. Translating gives CASSPGQGTVYEQYF.

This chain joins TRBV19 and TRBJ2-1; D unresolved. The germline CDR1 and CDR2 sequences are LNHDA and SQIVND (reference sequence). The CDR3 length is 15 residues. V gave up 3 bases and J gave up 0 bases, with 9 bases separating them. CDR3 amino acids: CASSMDVSSYNEQFF. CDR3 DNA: TGTGCCAGTAGTATGGACGTAAGCTCCTACAATGAGCAGTTCTTC. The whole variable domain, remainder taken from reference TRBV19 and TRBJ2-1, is DGGITQSPKYLFRKEGQNVTLSCEQNLNHDAMYWYRQDPGQGLRLIYYSQIVNDFQKGDIAEGYSVSREKKESFPLTVTSAQKNPTAFYLCASSMDVSSYNEQFFGPGTRLTVL.

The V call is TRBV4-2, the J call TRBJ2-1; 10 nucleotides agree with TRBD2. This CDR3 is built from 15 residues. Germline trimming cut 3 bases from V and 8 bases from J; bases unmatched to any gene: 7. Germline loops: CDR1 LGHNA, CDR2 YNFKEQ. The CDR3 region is CASSQGTSEADEQFF. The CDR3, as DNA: TGTGCCAGCAGCCAGGGGACTAGCGAGGCCGATGAGCAGTTCTTC.

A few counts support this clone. In nucleotides, the CDR3 is TGTGCCAGCCTGTCAGGGGTAGGGGCTTTCTTT. Encoded protein: CASLSGVGAFF. The chain uses TRBV2 and TRBJ1-1; maybe TRBD1 (6 bases). The CDR3 totals 11 residues. V lost 8 bases and J 11 bases, leaving 15 bases between the germline ends. The germline gives CDR1 SNHLY, CDR2 FYNNEI.

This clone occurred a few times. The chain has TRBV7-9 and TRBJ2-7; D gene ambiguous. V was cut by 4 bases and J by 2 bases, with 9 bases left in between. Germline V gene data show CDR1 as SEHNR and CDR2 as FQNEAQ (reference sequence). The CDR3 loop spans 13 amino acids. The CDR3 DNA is TGTGCCAGCAGCTCTCCCAGAACCTACGAGCAGTACTTC. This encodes CASSSPRTYEQYF.

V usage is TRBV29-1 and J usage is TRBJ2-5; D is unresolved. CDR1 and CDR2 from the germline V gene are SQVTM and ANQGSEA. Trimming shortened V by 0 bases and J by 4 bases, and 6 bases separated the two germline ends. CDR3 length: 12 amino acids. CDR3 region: CSVEDGGETQYF. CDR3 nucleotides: TGCAGCGTTGAAGACGGTGGAGAGACCCAGTACTTC.

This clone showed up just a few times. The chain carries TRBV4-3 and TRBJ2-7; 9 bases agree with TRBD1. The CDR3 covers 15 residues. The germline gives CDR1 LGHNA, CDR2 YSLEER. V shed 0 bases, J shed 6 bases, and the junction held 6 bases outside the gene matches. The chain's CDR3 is CASSQDGTGKREQYF. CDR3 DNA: TGCGCCAGCAGCCAAGATGGGACAGGGAAACGCGAGCAGTACTTC.

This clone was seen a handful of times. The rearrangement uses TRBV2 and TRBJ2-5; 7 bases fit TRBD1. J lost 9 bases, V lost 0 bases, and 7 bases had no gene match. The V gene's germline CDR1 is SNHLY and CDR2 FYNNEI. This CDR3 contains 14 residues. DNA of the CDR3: TGTGCCAGCAGTGAAGCGGGACAGCTCCGGGCCCAGTACTTC. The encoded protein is CASSEAGQLRAQYF.

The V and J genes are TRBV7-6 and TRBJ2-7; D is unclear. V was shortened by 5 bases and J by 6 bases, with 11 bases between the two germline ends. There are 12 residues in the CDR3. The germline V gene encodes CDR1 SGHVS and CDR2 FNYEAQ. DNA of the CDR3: TGTGCCAGCAGCGCAGGCCGGGTCGAGCAGTACTTC. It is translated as CASSAGRVEQYF.

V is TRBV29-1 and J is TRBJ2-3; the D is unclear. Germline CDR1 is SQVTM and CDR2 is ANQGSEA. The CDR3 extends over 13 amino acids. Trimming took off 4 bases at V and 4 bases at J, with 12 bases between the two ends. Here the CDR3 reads CSVVWDSPDTQYF. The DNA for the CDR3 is TGCAGCGTTGTGTGGGATTCGCCAGATACGCAGTATTTT.

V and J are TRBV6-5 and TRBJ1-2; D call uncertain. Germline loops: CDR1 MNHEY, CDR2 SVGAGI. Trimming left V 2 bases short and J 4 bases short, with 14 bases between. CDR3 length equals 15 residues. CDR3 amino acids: CASSYAYQTLYGYTF. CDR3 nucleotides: TGTGCCAGCAGTTACGCGTATCAGACCCTCTATGGCTACACCTTC.

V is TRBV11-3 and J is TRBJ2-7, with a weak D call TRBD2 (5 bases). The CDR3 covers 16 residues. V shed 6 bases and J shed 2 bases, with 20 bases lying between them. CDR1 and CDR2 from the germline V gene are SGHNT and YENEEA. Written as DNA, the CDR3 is TGTGCCAGCAGTGTGGCCCGGGGAAGGGAGACCTACGAGCAGTACTTC. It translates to CASSVARGRETYEQYF.

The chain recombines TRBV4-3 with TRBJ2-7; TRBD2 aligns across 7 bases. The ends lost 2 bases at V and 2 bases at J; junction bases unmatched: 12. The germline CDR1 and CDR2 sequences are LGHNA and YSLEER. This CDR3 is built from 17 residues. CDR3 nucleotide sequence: TGCGCCAGCAGCCAACTCGGCGGGAGCGCATTCCCCTACGAGCAGTACTTC. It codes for CASSQLGGSAFPYEQYF.

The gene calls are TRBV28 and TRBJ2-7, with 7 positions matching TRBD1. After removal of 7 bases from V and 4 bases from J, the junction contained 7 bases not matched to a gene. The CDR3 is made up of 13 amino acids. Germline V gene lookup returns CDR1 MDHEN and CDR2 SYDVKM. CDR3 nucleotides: TGTGCCAGCAAAAGACAGGGATTGTACGAGCAGTACTTC. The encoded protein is CASKRQGLYEQYF.